The sequence of this T cell receptor beta chain was determined in a study of blood T cell repertoires in COVID-19. Study as a whole: PBMCs, B-cell-depleted T cells, or T cells were the source of the cDNA or gDNA that made up the material.

Per the germline V gene, CDR1 is SNHLY and CDR2 is FYNNEI. This CDR3 contains 14 residues. J was trimmed by 1 base and V by 9 bases; bases with no gene match: 5. Clones were read by immunoSEQ multiplex PCR, and TCRdb kept only the in-frame ones, dropping some. The sample consists of approximately 350,000 clones, over 75% of them appearing once. The age range of participants was about 18 to 95 years, with residence in roughly 25 US areas. Cohorts were based on clinical histories the participants reported. Recovered status in Cohort 3 required two negative PCRs, clearance, or symptom resolution. The sample consisted of PBMCs or T cells enriched from blood (not recorded which). The receptor's source is a woman in her 30s who had recovered from COVID-19. This chain joins TRBV2 and TRBJ1-5; 8 nucleotides agree with TRBD1. CDR3 DNA sequence: TGTGCCAGTAACAGGGGGGTGAGCAATCAGCCCCAGCATTTT. This sequence encodes CASNRGVSNQPQHF.